The next 13 T cell receptor beta chains were all read from a single sample in a study of identifying expanded T cells in peripheral blood. The repertoire was sequenced with immunoSEQ multiplex PCR; TCRdb's copy has only in-frame clones and lacks some. The sample records 100,000 or so clones, approximately 90% being singletons. Input material: blood. The source is a person aged 18 to 70 in good health.

The chain joins TRBV29-1 to TRBJ2-7, with 10 bases identical to TRBD1. In germline, CDR1 is SQVTM, CDR2 ANQGSEA. Unmatched junction bases numbered 9, after V lost 1 base and J lost 6 bases. The CDR3 is made up of 15 amino acids. The CDR3 region has the DNA TGCAGCGTTGAAGGCCGGGACAGGGGTGTGCGCGAGCAGTACTTC. This encodes CSVEGRDRGVREQYF.

The genes are TRBV7-2 and TRBJ2-7, with TRBD2 matching 7 bases. Germline values: CDR1 SGHTA, CDR2 FQGNSA. The V and J ends lost 5 bases and 0 bases, in that order; junction bases with no gene match: 7. The CDR3 totals 15 residues. The CDR3: CASSPSGTPSYEQYF. The CDR3 DNA is TGTGCCAGCAGCCCAAGCGGGACCCCCTCCTACGAGCAGTACTTC.

This chain joins TRBV6-1 and TRBJ2-4; D not resolved. The CDR3 length is 12 residues. V was cut by 6 bases and J by 4 bases, with 7 bases left in between. CDR1 MNHNS and CDR2 SASEGT come from the germline V gene. The CDR3 sequence: CASRLQKNIQYF. The CDR3 region has the DNA TGTGCCAGCAGATTACAGAAAAACATTCAGTACTTC.

This clone was observed a single time. The chain is built from TRBV5-1 and TRBJ2-7, with D maybe TRBD1 (6 bases). Trimming took off 2 bases at V and 5 bases at J, with 8 bases between the two ends. CDR3 length: 12 residues. From germline, CDR1 is SGHRS and CDR2 YFSETQ. CDR3 protein: CASSLHRDEQYF. DNA of the CDR3: TGCGCCAGCAGCTTACACAGGGACGAGCAGTACTTC.

The table lists this clone with a few counts. The CDR3 loop reads CASSLGGHPEDSPLHF. The CDR3, as DNA: TGCGCCAGCAGCTTGGGTGGACACCCGGAGGATTCACCCCTCCACTTT. The J gene is TRBJ1-6, the V gene TRBV5-1; perhaps TRBD1 as D (5 bases). Trimming stripped 0 bases from V and 8 bases from J, with 15 bases between. The CDR3 covers 16 residues. Germline V gene sequence: CDR1 SGHRS, CDR2 YFSETQ.

In DNA form, the CDR3 reads TGCGCCAGCAGCCCGGGTGTTTGGCAGGGCTCTGGAAACACCATATATTTT. Translated, it gives CASSPGVWQGSGNTIYF. V is TRBV4-1 and J is TRBJ1-3; possibly TRBD1 for D (5 bases). The CDR3 length is 17 residues. V was shortened by 4 bases and J by 0 bases, with 16 bases between the two germline ends. Germline lookup yields CDR1 MGHRA and CDR2 YSYEKL.

This CDR3 is CASRRQTGGGETQYF. CDR3 in DNA: TGTGCCAGCAGACGACAAACAGGGGGCGGGGAGACCCAGTACTTC. The chain has TRBV6-5 and TRBJ2-5; TRBD1 aligns across 9 bases. The CDR3 sequence is 15 residues long. Germline loops: CDR1 MNHEY, CDR2 SVGAGI. V lost 6 bases, J lost 5 bases, and 10 bases stayed unmatched.

This clone was seen ten or more times. The CDR3 reads CASSELAQPPNTGELFF. The CDR3 nucleotides are TGCGCCAGCAGTGAGCTTGCACAGCCCCCGAACACCGGGGAGCTGTTTTTT. This chain links TRBV10-1 with TRBJ2-2; D is ambiguous. Per the germline V gene, CDR1 is WNHNN and CDR2 is SYGVQD (reference sequence). Trimming took 2 bases from V and 0 from J, leaving 13 bases between them. This CDR3 is built from 17 residues.

A few counts support this clone. The V call is TRBV7-2, the J call TRBJ1-1; TRBD1 might be the D (5 bases). From germline, CDR1 is SGHTA and CDR2 FQGNSA. V was clipped by 3 bases and J by 5 bases, with 19 bases between them. This CDR3 contains 16 residues. The CDR3 reads CASSLAGAQVGTEAFF. The DNA of the CDR3 is TGTGCCAGCAGCTTGGCCGGGGCACAGGTGGGGACTGAAGCTTTCTTT.

As DNA, the CDR3 is TGCGCCAGCAGCCGCGGATACACTGAAGCTTTCTTT. Translation: CASSRGYTEAFF. The genes are TRBV4-3 and TRBJ1-1; D is ambiguous. Germline V gives CDR1 LGHNA, CDR2 YSLEER. V was shortened by 4 bases and J by 3 bases, with 6 bases between the two germline ends. The CDR3 sequence is 12 residues long.

The chain carries TRBV4-3 and TRBJ2-5; D gene unclear. The V and J ends lost 0 bases and 1 base respectively, with 6 bases between them. There are 14 residues in the CDR3. Germline lookup yields CDR1 LGHNA and CDR2 YSLEER. CDR3 region: CASSQDFPQETQYF. The DNA for the CDR3 is TGCGCCAGCAGCCAAGATTTCCCCCAAGAGACCCAGTACTTC.

The chain has TRBV6-5 and TRBJ2-3; a weak D match, TRBD1 (5 bases). V lost 4 bases to trimming and J lost 2 bases, with 16 bases between them. CDR3 length equals 16 residues. CDR1 is MNHEY and CDR2 is SVGAGI in the germline V gene. As DNA, the CDR3 is TGTGCCAGCAGTTTCGGGTACCTAGGGGCCACAGATACGCAGTATTTT. Its protein is CASSFGYLGATDTQYF.

The chain links TRBV11-2 to TRBJ1-2; no clear D gene. V was cut by 5 bases and J by 6 bases, with 13 bases left in between. There are 13 residues in the CDR3. Germline V gene data show CDR1 as SGHAT and CDR2 as FQNNGV. The CDR3, as DNA: TGTGCCAGCAGCCCCCGGAGGTCGGATGGCTACACCTTC. Translation gives CASSPRRSDGYTF.